The 12 T cell receptor beta chains in this list originate from one sample, sequenced in a study of cytomegalovirus exposure and HLA in healthy donors (dated by TCRdb to between 2016 and 2019). Libraries were built with the immunoSEQ multiplex PCR assay. The multiplex PCR relied on a mix of 60 forward primers for TCR Vbeta segments and 13 reverse primers for TCR Jbeta segments. Drawn from immuneACCESS, this table holds only the in-frame rearrangements with V and J called that TCRdb kept. Clones are partly lost; checked studies trace under half to an unresolved V gene and leave the rest unexplained. This sample gives roughly 34,000 clones in total; roughly 67% of them show up just once. The ten most abundant clones make up around 9.1% of the sample. The sequenced sample was PBMCs. The receptors derive from a middle-aged man in good health and CMV-seropositive.

This clone was seen a few times. The CDR3 reads CASSEGLASNEQFF. In DNA form, the CDR3 reads TGTGCCAGCAGTGAAGGACTAGCGAGCAATGAGCAGTTCTTC. The chain joins TRBV6-4 to TRBJ2-1; TRBD2 matches at 9 bases. Trimming cost V 3 bases and J 6 bases; bases outside gene matches: 3. CDR1 is MRHNA and CDR2 is SNTAGT in the germline V gene. The length of the CDR3 is 14 residues.

On this clone: A read error may produce the germline difference seen at one junction end. The CDR3 bases are TGTGCCACCAGTGTAACTAGCGGTACAGATACGCAGTATTTT. Encoded protein: CATSVTSGTDTQYF. This chain joins TRBV6-1 and TRBJ2-3, with TRBD2 matching over 8 bases. Germline V gene sequence: CDR1 MNHNS, CDR2 SASEGT. This CDR3 spans 14 amino acids.

Of note for this clone: One junction end disagrees with the germline gene, perhaps due to a read error. The gene calls are TRBV27 and TRBJ2-6; perhaps TRBD1 as D (6 bases). The CDR3 runs 19 residues. Germline CDR1 MNHEY, CDR2 SMNVEV (reference sequence). The DNA for the CDR3 is TGTGCCAACAGTTTATCGCCGGGACACTGGAGCTCTGGGGCCAACGTCCTGACTTTC. Residues: CANSLSPGHWSSGANVLTF.

This clone was recorded a few times. This chain connects TRBV6-6 to TRBJ2-1; 11 bases fit TRBD1. Unmatched junction bases numbered 3, after V lost 2 bases and J lost 6 bases. CDR3 size: 15 residues. The germline V gene has CDR1 MNHNY and CDR2 SVGAGI (reference sequence). This CDR3 reads CASSYPGQGGNEQFF. The CDR3 DNA reads TGTGCCAGCAGTTACCCGGGACAGGGGGGCAATGAGCAGTTCTTC.

This chain uses TRBV5-6 with TRBJ2-3, with 7 bases lining up with TRBD2. V gave up 3 bases and J gave up 3 bases; unmatched junction bases: 10. The CDR3 loop spans 16 amino acids. Germline-derived CDR1 and CDR2 are SGHDT and YYEEEE. The CDR3 sequence is CASSWPGRGGTDTQYF. DNA for the CDR3: TGTGCCAGCAGCTGGCCCGGTCGCGGGGGAACAGATACGCAGTATTTT.

The chain combines TRBV11-2 with TRBJ2-3; TRBD2 agrees at 8 bases. The CDR3 loop spans 16 amino acids. V gave up 5 bases and J gave up 2 bases; unmatched junction bases: 9. Germline CDR1 and CDR2: SGHAT and FQNNGV. Here the CDR3 reads CASSPLIAGFTDTQYF. The CDR3 DNA reads TGTGCCAGCAGCCCCCTAATAGCGGGGTTCACAGATACGCAGTATTTT.

This chain connects TRBV4-1 to TRBJ2-1; 9 bases map to TRBD1. With 3 bases clipped from V and 4 bases from J, the junction kept 4 bases outside the gene matches. The CDR3 has 15 residues. Germline V CDR1 and CDR2: MGHRA, YSYEKL. The CDR3 coding sequence is TGCGCCAGCAGCCAGACAGGGGGAAATTACAATGAGCAGTTCTTC. This codes for CASSQTGGNYNEQFF.

V gene TRBV6-1 combines with J gene TRBJ1-5; TRBD1 aligns across 10 bases. The CDR3 is 15 residues long. The germline V gene encodes CDR1 MNHNS and CDR2 SASEGT. The V segment lost 2 bases and the J segment 6 bases; nucleotides outside the gene matches: 4. The CDR3 is CASSETDRGRQPQHF. The CDR3 DNA is TGTGCCAGCAGTGAAACCGACAGGGGGCGTCAGCCCCAGCATTTT.

A few counts support this clone. The chain uses TRBV9 and TRBJ2-3; a weak D match, TRBD2 (6 bases). Deletions cut 4 bases from V and 6 bases from J, with 18 bases between. Germline lookup yields CDR1 SGDLS and CDR2 YYNGEE. The CDR3 extends over 15 amino acids. The CDR3 nucleotides read TGTGCCAGCAGCCCCCGCGGGACCGGAGCCGATACGCAGTATTTT. Translation: CASSPRGTGADTQYF.

This clone came up a few times. The chain couples TRBV6-1 to TRBJ2-4; TRBD1 matches at 7 bases. The trim removed 4 bases at V and 1 base at J, leaving 4 bases unmatched. The germline V gene encodes CDR1 MNHNS and CDR2 SASEGT. This CDR3 comprises 15 residues. CDR3 region: CASSGGQRAKNIQYF. The CDR3 nucleotides are TGTGCCAGCAGTGGGGGACAGAGGGCCAAAAACATTCAGTACTTC.

J is TRBJ2-1 and V is TRBV11-3, with TRBD2 as a possible D gene (6 bases). Per germline, CDR1 SGHNT and CDR2 YENEEA. This CDR3 comprises 16 residues. Trimming left V 5 bases short and J 2 bases short, with 16 bases between. CDR3 sequence: CASSPGTVVTYNEQFF. CDR3 nucleotides: TGTGCCAGCAGCCCCGGGACTGTCGTTACCTACAATGAGCAGTTCTTC. Using reference TRBV11-3 and TRBJ2-1 for the parts outside the CDR3, the full variable domain is EAGVVQSPRYKIIEKKQPVAFWCNPISGHNTLYWYLQNLGQGPELLIRYENEEAVDDSQLPKDRFSAERLKGVDSTLKIQPAELGDSAVYLCASSPGTVVTYNEQFFGPGTRLTVL.

The count of this clone is one. The genes are TRBV7-9 and TRBJ1-3; 8 bases are a match to TRBD1. CDR1 and CDR2 (germline): SEHNR, FQNEAQ (reference sequence). Germline trimming cut 3 bases from V and 1 base from J; bases unmatched to any gene: 5. This CDR3 has 16 residues. CDR3 region: CASSLVTGGSGNTIYF. The CDR3 DNA reads TGTGCCAGCAGCTTGGTTACAGGGGGATCTGGAAACACCATATATTTT.